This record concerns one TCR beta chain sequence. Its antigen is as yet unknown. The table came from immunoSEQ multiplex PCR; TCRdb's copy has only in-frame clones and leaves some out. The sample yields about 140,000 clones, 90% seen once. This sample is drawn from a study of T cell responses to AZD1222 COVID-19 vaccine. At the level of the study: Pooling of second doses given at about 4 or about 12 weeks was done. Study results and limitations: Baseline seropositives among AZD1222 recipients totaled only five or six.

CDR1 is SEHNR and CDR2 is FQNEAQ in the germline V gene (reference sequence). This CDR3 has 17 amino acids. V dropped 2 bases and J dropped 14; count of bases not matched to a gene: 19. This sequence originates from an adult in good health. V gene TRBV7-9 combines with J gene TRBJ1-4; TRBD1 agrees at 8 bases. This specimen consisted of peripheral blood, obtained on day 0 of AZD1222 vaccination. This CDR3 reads CASSLNPPGTGGARLFF. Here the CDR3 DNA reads TGTGCCAGCAGCTTAAACCCGCCCGGGACAGGAGGGGCCAGGCTGTTTTTT.